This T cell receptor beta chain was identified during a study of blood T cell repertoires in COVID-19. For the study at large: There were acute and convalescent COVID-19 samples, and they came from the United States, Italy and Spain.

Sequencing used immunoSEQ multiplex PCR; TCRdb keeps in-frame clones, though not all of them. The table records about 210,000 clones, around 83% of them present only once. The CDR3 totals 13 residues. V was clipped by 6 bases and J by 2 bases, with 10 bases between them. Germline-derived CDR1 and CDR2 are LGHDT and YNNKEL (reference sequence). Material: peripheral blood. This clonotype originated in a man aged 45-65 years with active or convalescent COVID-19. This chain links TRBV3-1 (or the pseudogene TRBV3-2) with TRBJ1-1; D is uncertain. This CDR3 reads CASSLSTNTEAFF. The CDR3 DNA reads TGTGCCAGCAGTTTGTCCACAAACACTGAAGCTTTCTTT.